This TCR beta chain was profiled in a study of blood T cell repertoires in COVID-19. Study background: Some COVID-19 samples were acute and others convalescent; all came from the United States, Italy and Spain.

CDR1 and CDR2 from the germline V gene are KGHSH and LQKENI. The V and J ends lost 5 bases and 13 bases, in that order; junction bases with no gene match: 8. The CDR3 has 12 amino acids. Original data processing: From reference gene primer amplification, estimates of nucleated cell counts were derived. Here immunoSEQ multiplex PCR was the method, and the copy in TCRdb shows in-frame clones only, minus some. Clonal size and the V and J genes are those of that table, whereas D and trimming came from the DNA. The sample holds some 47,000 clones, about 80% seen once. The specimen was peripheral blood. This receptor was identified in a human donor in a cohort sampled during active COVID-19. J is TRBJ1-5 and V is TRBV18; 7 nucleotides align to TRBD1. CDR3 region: CASSSRTGRQHF. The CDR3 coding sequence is TGTGCCAGCTCATCCAGGACAGGTCGTCAGCATTTT.